The clone carrying this T cell receptor beta chain was seen more than once but under ten times. A junction boundary mismatches the germline segment, possibly from a read error. The entry originates in a study of prognosis after radiotherapy for stage I lung cancer. The study amplified the TCR beta CDR3 region from genomic DNA. This amplification was carried out by two rounds of multiplex PCR. Specific primers for each TRBV and TRBJ gene were what first-round PCR used. TCRdb ran MiXCR on the multiplex PCR reads and lists one entry per CDR3 protein. The data show 20,000 to 30,000 distinct CDR3 sequences, with about 41% seen just once and less than 35% held by the top ten. Germline-derived CDR1 and CDR2 are SQVTM and ANQGSEA. The CDR3 length is 13 residues.

The sequenced sample was PBMCs, obtained before or after stereotactic body radiation therapy (not recorded which). This sequence joins TRBV29-1 and TRBJ2-5, with 8 bases aligning to TRBD2. The TCR comes from a donor at least 50 years old with non-small cell lung cancer. DNA of the CDR3: TGCAGCGTTGAAGGGAGCGGGAGAGAGACCCGGTACTTC. Its protein is CSVEGSGRETRYF. Complete variable domain (other parts from reference TRBV29-1 and TRBJ2-5): SAVISQKPSRDICQRGTSLTIQCQVDSQVTMMFWYRQQPGQSLTLIATANQGSEATYESGFVIDKFPISRPNLTFSTLTVSNMSPEDSSIYLCSVEGSGRETRYFGPGTRLLVL.